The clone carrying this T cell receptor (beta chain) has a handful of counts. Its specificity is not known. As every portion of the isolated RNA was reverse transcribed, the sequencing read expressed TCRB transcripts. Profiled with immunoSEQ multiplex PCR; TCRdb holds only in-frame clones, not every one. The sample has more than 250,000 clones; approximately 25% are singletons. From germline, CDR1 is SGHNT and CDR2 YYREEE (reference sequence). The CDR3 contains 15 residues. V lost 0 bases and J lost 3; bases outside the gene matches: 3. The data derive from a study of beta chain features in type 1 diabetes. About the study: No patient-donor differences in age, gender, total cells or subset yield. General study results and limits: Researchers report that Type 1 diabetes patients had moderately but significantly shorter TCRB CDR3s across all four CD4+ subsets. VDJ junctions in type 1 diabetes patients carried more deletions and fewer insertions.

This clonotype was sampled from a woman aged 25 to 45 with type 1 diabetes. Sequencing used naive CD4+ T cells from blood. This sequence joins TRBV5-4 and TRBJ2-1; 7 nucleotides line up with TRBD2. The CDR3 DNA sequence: TGTGCCAGCAGCTTGGGGAGCGGGATCTACAATGAGCAGTTCTTC. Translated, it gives CASSLGSGIYNEQFF. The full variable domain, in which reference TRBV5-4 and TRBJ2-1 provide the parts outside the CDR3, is ETGVTQSPTHLIKTRGQQVTLRCSSQSGHNTVSWYQQALGQGPQFIFQYYREEENGRGNFPPRFSGLQFPNYSSELNVNALELDDSALYLCASSLGSGIYNEQFFGPGTRLTVL.